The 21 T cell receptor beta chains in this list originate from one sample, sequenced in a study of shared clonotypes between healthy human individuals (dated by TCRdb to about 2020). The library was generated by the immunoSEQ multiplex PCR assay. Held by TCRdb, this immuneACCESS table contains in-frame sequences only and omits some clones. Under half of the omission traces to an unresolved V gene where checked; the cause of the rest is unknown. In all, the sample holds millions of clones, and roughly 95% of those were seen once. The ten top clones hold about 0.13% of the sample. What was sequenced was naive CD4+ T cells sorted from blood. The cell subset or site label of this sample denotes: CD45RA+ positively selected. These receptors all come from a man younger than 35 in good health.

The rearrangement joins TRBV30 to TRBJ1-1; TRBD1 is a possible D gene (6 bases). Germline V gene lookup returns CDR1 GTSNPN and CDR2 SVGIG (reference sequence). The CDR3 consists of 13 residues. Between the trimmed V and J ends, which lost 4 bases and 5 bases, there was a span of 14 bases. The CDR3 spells CAWTSTGRTEAFF. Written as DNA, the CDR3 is TGTGCCTGGACGTCTACAGGGAGGACTGAAGCTTTCTTT.

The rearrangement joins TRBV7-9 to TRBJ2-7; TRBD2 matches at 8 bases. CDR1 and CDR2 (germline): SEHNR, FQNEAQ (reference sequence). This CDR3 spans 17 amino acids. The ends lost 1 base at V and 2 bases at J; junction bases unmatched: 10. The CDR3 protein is CASSLGLAGPLTYEQYF. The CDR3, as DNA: TGTGCCAGCAGCTTAGGGCTAGCGGGTCCCCTAACCTACGAGCAGTACTTC.

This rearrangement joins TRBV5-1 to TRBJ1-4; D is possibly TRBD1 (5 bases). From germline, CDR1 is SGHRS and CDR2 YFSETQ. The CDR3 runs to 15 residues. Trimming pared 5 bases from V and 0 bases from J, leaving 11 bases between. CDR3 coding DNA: TGCGCCAGCAGAAGGGGAACAGCAACTAATGAAAAACTGTTTTTT. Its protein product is CASRRGTATNEKLFF.

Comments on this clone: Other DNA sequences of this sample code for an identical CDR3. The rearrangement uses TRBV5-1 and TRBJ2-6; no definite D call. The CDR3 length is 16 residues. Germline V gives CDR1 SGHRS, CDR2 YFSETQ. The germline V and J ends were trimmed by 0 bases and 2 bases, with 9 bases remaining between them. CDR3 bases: TGCGCCAGCAGCTTGGTATCCGGAGCTGGGGCCAACGTCCTGACTTTC. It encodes CASSLVSGAGANVLTF.

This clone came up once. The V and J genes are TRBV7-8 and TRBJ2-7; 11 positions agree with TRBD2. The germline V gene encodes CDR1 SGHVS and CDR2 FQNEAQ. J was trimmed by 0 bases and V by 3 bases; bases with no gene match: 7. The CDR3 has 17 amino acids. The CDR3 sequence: CASSLASGGPSSYEQYF. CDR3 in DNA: TGTGCCAGCAGCTTGGCTAGCGGGGGGCCATCCTCCTACGAGCAGTACTTC.

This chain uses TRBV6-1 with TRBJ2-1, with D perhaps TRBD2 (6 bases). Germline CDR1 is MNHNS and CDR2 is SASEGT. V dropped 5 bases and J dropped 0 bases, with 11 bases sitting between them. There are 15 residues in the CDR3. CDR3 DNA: TGTGCCAGCAGTCCGGTGGGGGGCTCCTACAATGAGCAGTTCTTC. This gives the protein CASSPVGGSYNEQFF.

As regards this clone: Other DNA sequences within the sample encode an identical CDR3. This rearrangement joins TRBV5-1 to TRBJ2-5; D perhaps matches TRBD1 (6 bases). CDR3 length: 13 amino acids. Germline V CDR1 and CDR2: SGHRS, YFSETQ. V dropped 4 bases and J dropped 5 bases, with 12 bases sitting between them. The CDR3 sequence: CASSPTGRETQYF. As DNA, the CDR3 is TGCGCCAGCAGCCCCACAGGGCGGGAGACCCAGTACTTC.

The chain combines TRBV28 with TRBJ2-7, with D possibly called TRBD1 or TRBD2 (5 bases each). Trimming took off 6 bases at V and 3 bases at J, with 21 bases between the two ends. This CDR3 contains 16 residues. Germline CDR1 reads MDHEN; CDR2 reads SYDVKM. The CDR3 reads CASSSGPQSKFYEQYF. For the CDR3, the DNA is TGTGCCAGCAGCTCGGGGCCTCAATCTAAGTTCTACGAGCAGTACTTC. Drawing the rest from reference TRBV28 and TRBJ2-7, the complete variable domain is DVKVTQSSRYLVKRTGEKVFLECVQDMDHENMFWYRQDPGLGLRLIYFSYDVKMKEKGDIPEGYSVSREKKERFSLILESASTNQTSMYLCASSSGPQSKFYEQYFGPGTRLTVT.

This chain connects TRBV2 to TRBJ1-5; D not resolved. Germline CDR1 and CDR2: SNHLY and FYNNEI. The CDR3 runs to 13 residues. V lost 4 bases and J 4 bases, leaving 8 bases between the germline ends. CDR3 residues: CASSVAENQPQHF. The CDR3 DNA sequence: TGTGCCAGCAGTGTTGCCGAAAATCAGCCCCAGCATTTT.

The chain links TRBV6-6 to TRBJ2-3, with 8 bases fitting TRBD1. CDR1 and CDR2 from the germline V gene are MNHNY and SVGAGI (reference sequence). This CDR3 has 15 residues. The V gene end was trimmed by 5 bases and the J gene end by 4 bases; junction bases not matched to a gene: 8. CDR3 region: CASSPQGAPPDTQYF. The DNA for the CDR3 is TGTGCCAGCAGTCCGCAGGGGGCGCCCCCAGATACGCAGTATTTT.

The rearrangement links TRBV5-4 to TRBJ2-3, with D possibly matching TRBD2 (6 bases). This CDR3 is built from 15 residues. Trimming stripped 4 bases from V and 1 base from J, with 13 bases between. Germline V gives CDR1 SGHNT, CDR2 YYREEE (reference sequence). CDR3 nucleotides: TGTGCCAGCAGCCTGGGAGGCCGCCGCACAGATACGCAGTATTTT. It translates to CASSLGGRRTDTQYF.

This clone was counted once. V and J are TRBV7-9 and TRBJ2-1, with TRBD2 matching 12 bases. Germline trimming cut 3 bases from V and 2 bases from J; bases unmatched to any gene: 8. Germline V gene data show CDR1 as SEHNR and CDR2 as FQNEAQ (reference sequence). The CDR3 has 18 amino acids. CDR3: CASSFGLAGGPAYNEQFF. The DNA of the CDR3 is TGTGCCAGCAGCTTCGGTCTAGCGGGAGGGCCGGCCTACAATGAGCAGTTCTTC.

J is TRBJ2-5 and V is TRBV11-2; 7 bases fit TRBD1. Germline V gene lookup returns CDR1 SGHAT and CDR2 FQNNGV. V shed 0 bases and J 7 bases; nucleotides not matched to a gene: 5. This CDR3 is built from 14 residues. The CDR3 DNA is TGTGCCAGCAGCTTAGATTGGACAGGAGGGACCCAGTACTTC. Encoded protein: CASSLDWTGGTQYF.

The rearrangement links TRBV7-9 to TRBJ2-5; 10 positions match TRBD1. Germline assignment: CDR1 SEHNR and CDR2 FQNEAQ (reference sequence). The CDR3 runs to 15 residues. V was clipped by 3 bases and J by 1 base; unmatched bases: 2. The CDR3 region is CASSLGQGSQETQYF. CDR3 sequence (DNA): TGTGCCAGCAGCTTGGGACAGGGGTCCCAAGAGACCCAGTACTTC.

The CDR3 bases are TGTGCCAGCAGTGCGGACAGCTTTAATGAAAAACTGTTTTTT. Translation: CASSADSFNEKLFF. The chain recombines TRBV2 with TRBJ1-4; TRBD1 is a possible D gene (6 bases). The CDR3 sequence is 14 residues long. Germline-derived CDR1 and CDR2 are SNHLY and FYNNEI. With 4 bases removed from V and 4 bases from J, the gap between germline ends came to 10 bases.

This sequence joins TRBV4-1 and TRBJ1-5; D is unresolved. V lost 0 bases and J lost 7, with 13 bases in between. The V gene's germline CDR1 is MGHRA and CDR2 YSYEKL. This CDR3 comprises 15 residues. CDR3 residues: CASSQDRSRGQPQHF. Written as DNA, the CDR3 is TGCGCCAGCAGCCAAGATCGTTCCAGAGGACAGCCCCAGCATTTT.

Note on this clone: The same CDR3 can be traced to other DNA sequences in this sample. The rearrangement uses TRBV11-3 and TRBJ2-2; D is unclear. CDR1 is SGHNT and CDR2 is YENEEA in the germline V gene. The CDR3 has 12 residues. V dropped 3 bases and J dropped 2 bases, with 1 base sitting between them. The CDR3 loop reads CASSFNTGELFF. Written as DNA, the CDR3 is TGTGCCAGCAGCTTTAACACCGGGGAGCTGTTTTTT.

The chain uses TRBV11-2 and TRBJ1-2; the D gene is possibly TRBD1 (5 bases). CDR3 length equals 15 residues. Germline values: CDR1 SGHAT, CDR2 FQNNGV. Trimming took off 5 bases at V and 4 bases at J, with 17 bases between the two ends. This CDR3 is CASSPDTGRRYGYTF. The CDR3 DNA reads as TGTGCCAGCAGCCCAGATACGGGACGCCGCTATGGCTACACCTTC.

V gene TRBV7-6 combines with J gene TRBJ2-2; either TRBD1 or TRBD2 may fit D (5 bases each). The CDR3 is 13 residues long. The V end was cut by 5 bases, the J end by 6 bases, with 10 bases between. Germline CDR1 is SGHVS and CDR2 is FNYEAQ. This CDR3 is CASSRGVSGELFF. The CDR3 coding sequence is TGTGCCAGCAGCCGAGGGGTTTCCGGGGAGCTGTTTTTT.

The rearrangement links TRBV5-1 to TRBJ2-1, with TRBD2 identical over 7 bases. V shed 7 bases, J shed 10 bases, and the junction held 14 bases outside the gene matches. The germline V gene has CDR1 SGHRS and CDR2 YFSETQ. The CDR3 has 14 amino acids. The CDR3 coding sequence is TGCGCCAGCGAAAACGGGGGGACGAGGGGAGAGCAGTTCTTC. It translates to CASENGGTRGEQFF.

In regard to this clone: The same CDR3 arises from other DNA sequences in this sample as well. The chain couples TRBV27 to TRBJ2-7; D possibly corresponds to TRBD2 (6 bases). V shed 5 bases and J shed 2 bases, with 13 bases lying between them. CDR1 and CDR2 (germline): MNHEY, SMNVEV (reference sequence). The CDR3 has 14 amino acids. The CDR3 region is CASSPLGGTYEQYF. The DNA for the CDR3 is TGTGCCAGCAGTCCTCTGGGCGGGACCTACGAGCAGTACTTC.